The 25 T cell receptor beta chains presented below share a single source sample, sequenced in a study of Graves' ophthalmopathy and Graves' hyperthyroidism. From RNA, the CDR3 regions of TCR beta chains were amplified and sequenced. The workflow started with a first-round RT-PCR run with HTBI primers and then moved on to a second-round multiplex PCR. TCRdb reprocessed the multiplex PCR reads with MiXCR, giving one entry per CDR3 protein. Of some 250,000 distinct CDR3 sequences in the sample, approximately 42% were seen once. The sequenced material came from peripheral blood. All receptors derive from an adult man with Graves' ophthalmopathy.

This chain uses TRBV5-1 with TRBJ1-1; 7 nucleotides agree with TRBD1. The CDR3 totals 17 residues. The germline V gene has CDR1 SGHRS and CDR2 YFSETQ. Unmatched junction bases numbered 13, after V lost 1 base and J lost 4 bases. The CDR3 reads CASSLTGVIRVGTEAFF. CDR3 coding DNA: TGCGCCAGCAGCTTGACAGGGGTAATACGAGTTGGCACTGAAGCTTTCTTT.

This clonotype came up a few times. This chain links TRBV10-3 with TRBJ2-6; D uncertain. The ends were cut back, 9 bases at V and 1 base at J, with 10 bases in the middle. This CDR3 has 14 amino acids. Looked up from germline, CDR1 is ENHRY and CDR2 is SYGVKD. In nucleotides, the CDR3 is TGTGCCATTGGAGAAGTTTCTGGGGCCAACGTCCTGACTTTC. It translates to CAIGEVSGANVLTF.

The V and J genes are TRBV9 and TRBJ2-2; D is possibly TRBD1 (6 bases). Germline CDR1 is SGDLS and CDR2 is YYNGEE. V was trimmed by 5 bases and J by 4 bases, leaving 18 bases between them. The CDR3 is 16 amino acids. Here the CDR3 reads CASSPSTGSGTGELFF. CDR3 DNA: TGTGCCAGCAGTCCCTCAACAGGGTCTGGCACCGGGGAGCTGTTTTTT.

This clonotype was counted a few times. The chain combines TRBV7-8 with TRBJ1-1; D is unclear. CDR3 size: 12 residues. From germline, CDR1 is SGHVS and CDR2 FQNEAQ. The germline V and J ends were trimmed by 2 bases and 12 bases, with 13 bases remaining between them. CDR3 region: CASSLRAGHTFF. As DNA, the CDR3 is TGTGCCAGCAGCTTAAGGGCAGGCCATACTTTCTTT.

This clonotype came up a few times. This rearrangement joins TRBV5-1 to TRBJ1-5, with no clear D. CDR3 length: 14 amino acids. The germline V gene encodes CDR1 SGHRS and CDR2 YFSETQ. V lost 4 bases and J lost 3, with 11 bases in between. The CDR3 sequence: CASSDGSLNQPQHF. DNA for the CDR3: TGCGCCAGCAGCGACGGGTCACTCAATCAGCCCCAGCATTTT.

The chain is built from TRBV2 and TRBJ2-3; 11 bases map to TRBD2. The germline V gene encodes CDR1 SNHLY and CDR2 FYNNEI. J lost 0 bases, V lost 5 bases, and 1 base had no gene match. The CDR3 covers 15 residues. CDR3 in amino acids: CASSRLAGSTDTQYF. CDR3 DNA: TGTGCCAGCAGTCGACTAGCGGGAAGCACAGATACGCAGTATTTT. The complete variable domain, with remaining parts taken from reference TRBV2 and TRBJ2-3, reads EPEVTQTPSHQVTQMGQEVILRCVPISNHLYFYWYRQILGQKVEFLVSFYNNEISEKSEIFDDQFSVERPDGSNFTLKIRSTKLEDSAMYFCASSRLAGSTDTQYFGPGTRLTVL.

With respect to this clonotype: At one of its ends the junction is not consistent with the germline gene, which may arise from a read error. The V and J genes are TRBV7-2 and TRBJ2-6; the D gene is possibly TRBD2 (5 bases). The length of the CDR3 is 15 residues. The germline V gene has CDR1 SGHTA and CDR2 FQGNSA. In DNA, the CDR3 is TGTGCCAGCAGTTTAGAGGGTCCTGGGGCCAACGTCCTGACTTTC. The encoded protein is CASSLEGPGANVLTF.

This clonotype showed up just a few times. The chain couples TRBV20-1 to TRBJ1-4; a possible D gene is TRBD1 (6 bases). Germline assignment: CDR1 DFQATT and CDR2 SNEGSKA (reference sequence). V lost 0 bases to trimming and J lost 3 bases, with 11 bases between them. The CDR3 sequence is 15 residues long. Here the CDR3 DNA reads TGCAGTGCTAGAGATAGGGGGGGGGCTAATGAAAAACTGTTTTTT. It translates to CSARDRGGANEKLFF.

The sample holds a few counts of this clonotype. The chain carries TRBV20-1 and TRBJ1-2; weak D call: TRBD1 (5 bases). The V end lost 3 bases, the J end lost 5 bases, and 19 bases lay between the germline ends. CDR3 length: 15 amino acids. Germline V gene sequence: CDR1 DFQATT, CDR2 SNEGSKA (reference sequence). CDR3 protein: CSARPTGTKGYGYTF. For the CDR3, the DNA is TGCAGTGCTAGGCCCACCGGGACTAAGGGTTATGGCTACACCTTC.

V gene TRBV6-5 combines with J gene TRBJ1-4; unclear D gene. Trimming removed 0 bases from V and 6 bases from J, with 8 bases in between. The CDR3 runs to 14 residues. CDR1 is MNHEY, CDR2 SVGAGI, per germline. The CDR3 protein is CASSYSRGDEKLFF. In nucleotides, the CDR3 is TGTGCCAGCAGTTACTCCCGTGGAGATGAAAAACTGTTTTTT.

This chain uses TRBV7-2 with TRBJ2-7; 10 positions agree with TRBD2. V shed 6 bases, J shed 7 bases, and the junction held 18 bases outside the gene matches. Germline lookup yields CDR1 SGHTA and CDR2 FQGNSA. This CDR3 has 17 amino acids. The CDR3 region has the DNA TGTGCCAGCAGTTTATCGATAGGGCTAGCGGGAGCGGGGGAGCAGTACTTC. Translating gives CASSLSIGLAGAGEQYF.

This clonotype was detected once. This chain uses TRBV7-8 with TRBJ2-2; D is ambiguous. The V end was cut by 8 bases, the J end by 2 bases, with 12 bases between. The germline gives CDR1 SGHVS, CDR2 FQNEAQ. The CDR3 runs to 14 residues. CDR3 in DNA: TGTGCCAGCTCCCCTGACCAAAACACCGGGGAGCTGTTTTTT. Residues: CASSPDQNTGELFF.

Only a few counts were recorded for this clonotype. The V and J genes are TRBV5-1 and TRBJ1-2; TRBD1 might be the D (6 bases). CDR3 length: 14 amino acids. V was trimmed by 0 bases and J by 4 bases, leaving 10 bases between them. The germline CDR1 and CDR2 sequences are SGHRS and YFSETQ. The DNA for the CDR3 is TGCGCCAGCAGCTTGGAGGGAGGGGGCTATGGCTACACCTTC. Amino acid sequence: CASSLEGGGYGYTF. The full variable domain, with the rest looked up from reference TRBV5-1 and TRBJ1-2, is KAGVTQTPRYLIKTRGQQVTLSCSPISGHRSVSWYQQTPGQGLQFLFEYFSETQRNKGNFPGRFSGRQFSNSRSEMNVSTLELGDSALYLCASSLEGGGYGYTFGSGTRLTVV.

As to this clonotype: This sequence may be a read error, since a much larger clone differs from it by one base. The chain combines TRBV7-2 with TRBJ2-2; D gene unclear. V lost 5 bases to trimming and J lost 0 bases, with 4 bases between them. The germline CDR1 and CDR2 sequences are SGHTA and FQGNSA. The CDR3 contains 13 residues. The DNA for the CDR3 is TGTGCCAGCAGCGTAACGAACACCGGGGAGCTGTTTTTT. It specifies CASSVTNTGELFF.

This clonotype has at least ten counts. The rearrangement uses TRBV29-1 and TRBJ1-1; possible D gene TRBD1, 5 bases. With 5 bases removed from V and 2 bases from J, the gap between germline ends came to 12 bases. The germline V gene encodes CDR1 SQVTM and CDR2 ANQGSEA. The CDR3 contains 13 residues. The CDR3 sequence is CSVTGTSNTEAFF. The CDR3 coding sequence is TGCAGCGTTACGGGGACGAGTAACACTGAAGCTTTCTTT. The full variable domain, rest sourced from reference TRBV29-1 and TRBJ1-1, is SAVISQKPSRDICQRGTSLTIQCQVDSQVTMMFWYRQQPGQSLTLIATANQGSEATYESGFVIDKFPISRPNLTFSTLTVSNMSPEDSSIYLCSVTGTSNTEAFFGQGTRLTVV.

This sequence joins TRBV5-1 and TRBJ1-6; D call uncertain. This CDR3 is 16 amino acids long. Trimming shortened V by 0 bases and J by 2 bases, and 9 bases separated the two germline ends. The germline CDR1 and CDR2 sequences are SGHRS and YFSETQ. CDR3 region: CASSLELDAYNSPLHF. The CDR3 DNA reads TGCGCCAGCAGCTTGGAGCTGGACGCCTATAATTCACCCCTCCACTTT. The full variable domain, its missing parts supplied by reference TRBV5-1 and TRBJ1-6, is KAGVTQTPRYLIKTRGQQVTLSCSPISGHRSVSWYQQTPGQGLQFLFEYFSETQRNKGNFPGRFSGRQFSNSRSEMNVSTLELGDSALYLCASSLELDAYNSPLHFGNGTRLTVT.

This clonotype has just a few counts. The gene calls are TRBV7-9 and TRBJ1-2; no definite D call. Looked up from germline, CDR1 is SEHNR and CDR2 is FQNEAQ (reference sequence). The V end lost 4 bases, the J end lost 0 bases, and 12 bases lay between the germline ends. This CDR3 is 15 amino acids long. Here the CDR3 reads CASSSTVGSNYGYTF. Written as DNA, the CDR3 is TGTGCCAGCAGCTCCACTGTGGGTTCTAACTATGGCTACACCTTC. Full variable domain (missing parts from reference TRBV7-9 and TRBJ1-2): DTGVSQNPRHKITKRGQNVTFRCDPISEHNRLYWYRQTLGQGPEFLTYFQNEAQLEKSRLLSDRFSAERPKGSFSTLEIQRTEQGDSAMYLCASSSTVGSNYGYTFGSGTRLTVV.

The chain carries TRBV11-2 and TRBJ1-2, with D unresolved. The CDR3 contains 12 residues. V was clipped by 1 base and J by 7 bases, with 7 bases between them. CDR1 and CDR2 from the germline V gene are SGHAT and FQNNGV. CDR3 DNA sequence: TGTGCCAGCAGCTTAGGCCAGTCTGGCTACACCTTC. This codes for CASSLGQSGYTF.

This clonotype was observed a handful of times. The chain uses TRBV20-1 and TRBJ2-5, with D perhaps matching TRBD2 (6 bases). Germline values: CDR1 DFQATT, CDR2 SNEGSKA (reference sequence). Trimming took off 5 bases at V and 3 bases at J, with 13 bases between the two ends. The CDR3 contains 13 residues. CDR3 nucleotides: TGCAGTGCTTCTGGGGTAGCGGAAGAGACCCAGTACTTC. Translation gives CSASGVAEETQYF.

The CDR3, as DNA: TGTGCCAGCAGCTTAACAGGACAGGGTGGCCAAGAGACCCAGTACTTC. The encoded protein is CASSLTGQGGQETQYF. This sequence joins TRBV7-3 and TRBJ2-5; TRBD1 agrees at 8 bases. V shed 0 bases, J shed 1 base, and the junction held 4 bases outside the gene matches. From germline, CDR1 is SGHTA and CDR2 FQGTGA. CDR3 size: 16 residues.

Remarks on this clonotype: The DNA is left out, because the CDR3 cannot be placed on it with certainty; the CDR3 is given as TCRdb lists it. The gene calls are TRBV24-1 and TRBJ2-7; the D call of TRBD1 is as the table states it, not checked on the DNA. Germline V gene lookup returns CDR1 KGHDR and CDR2 SFDVKD. The CDR3 numbers 20 amino acids, ends counted. The CDR3 loop reads CAMYLCATSPRDRVSYEQYF.

This clonotype has just a few counts. This chain joins TRBV3-1 and TRBJ2-5; D perhaps matches TRBD1 (5 bases). Deletions cut 2 bases from V and 2 bases from J, with 9 bases between. The V gene's germline CDR1 is LGHDT and CDR2 YNNKEL (reference sequence). The CDR3 runs 14 residues. DNA of the CDR3: TGTGCCAGCAGCCAACCAGGGCCTCAAGAGACCCAGTACTTC. It is translated as CASSQPGPQETQYF.

The J gene is TRBJ1-5, the V gene TRBV20-1; a weak D match, TRBD1 (5 bases). Germline-derived CDR1 and CDR2 are DFQATT and SNEGSKA (reference sequence). Deletions cut 3 bases from V and 6 bases from J, with 18 bases between. There are 15 residues in the CDR3. The CDR3: CSASFSGMQSQPQHF. As DNA, the CDR3 is TGCAGTGCTAGTTTTTCAGGGATGCAAAGTCAGCCCCAGCATTTT.

The chain recombines TRBV5-1 with TRBJ1-6, with D unresolved. The CDR3 spans 14 residues. Between the trimmed V and J ends, which lost 0 bases and 7 bases, there was a span of 8 bases. Germline CDR1 reads SGHRS; CDR2 reads YFSETQ. The CDR3 loop reads CASSLVQENSPLHF. CDR3 in DNA: TGCGCCAGCAGCTTGGTTCAGGAGAATTCACCCCTCCACTTT. Based on the CDR3 plus reference TRBV5-1 and TRBJ1-6, the full variable domain is KAGVTQTPRYLIKTRGQQVTLSCSPISGHRSVSWYQQTPGQGLQFLFEYFSETQRNKGNFPGRFSGRQFSNSRSEMNVSTLELGDSALYLCASSLVQENSPLHFGNGTRLTVT.

The chain recombines TRBV3-1 with TRBJ2-5; no definite D call. Germline V gives CDR1 LGHDT, CDR2 YNNKEL (reference sequence). CDR3 length equals 11 residues. V lost 3 bases, J lost 7 bases, and 6 bases lay in between. The CDR3 DNA reads TGTGCCAGCAGCCATGCGCGGACCCAGTACTTC. Protein: CASSHARTQYF.